Listed below are T cell receptor beta chains from one sample, sequenced in a study of CD8+ T cells in alopecia areata. Sequenced by immunoSEQ multiplex PCR; TCRdb stores in-frame clones only, minus some. The table lists fewer than 350,000 clones, roughly 60% of them singletons. The sample here was CD4+ T cells sorted from blood, taken at week 24, from a patient treated with tofacitinib. These receptors were taken from a human donor with alopecia areata. CDR3s include the opening cysteine and the closing phenylalanine or tryptophan. A D gene is named only where the DNA matches it firmly. Size values are once, few and many counts, or a class for expanded clones, and some rows have none.

d_call: .; clone_size: .; v_call: TRBV13; j_call: TRBJ2-7; cdr3_aa: CASRFRDYEQYF; cdr3_nt: TGTGCCAGCAGATTCCGTGACTACGAGCAGTACTTC
d_call: .; clone_size: few; v_call: TRBV7-2; j_call: TRBJ2-5; cdr3_aa: CASSPPGGGETQYF; cdr3_nt: TGTGCCAGCAGCCCCCCTGGGGGGGGCGAGACCCAGTACTTC
d_call: TRBD1; clone_size: .; v_call: TRBV4-1; j_call: TRBJ1-5; cdr3_aa: CASKLGTGPYQPQHF; cdr3_nt: TGCGCCAGCAAACTGGGGACAGGACCCTATCAGCCCCAGCATTTT
d_call: TRBD2; clone_size: .; v_call: TRBV15; j_call: TRBJ2-4; cdr3_aa: CATSIGLAGEGIQYF; cdr3_nt: TGTGCCACCAGCATCGGACTAGCGGGGGAGGGGATTCAGTACTTC
d_call: .; clone_size: .; v_call: TRBV23-1; j_call: TRBJ2-3; cdr3_aa: CASSQMGLPGDTQYF; cdr3_nt: TGCGCCAGCAGTCAGATGGGACTCCCAGGCGATACGCAGTATTTT
d_call: .; clone_size: .; v_call: TRBV28; j_call: TRBJ1-1; cdr3_aa: CASSSRPPEAFF; cdr3_nt: TGTGCCAGCAGTTCGAGACCCCCTGAAGCTTTCTTT
d_call: .; clone_size: few; v_call: TRBV29-1; j_call: TRBJ2-3; cdr3_aa: CSVELTGTQYF; cdr3_nt: TGCAGCGTTGAGTTGACGGGTACGCAGTATTTT
d_call: TRBD2; clone_size: .; v_call: TRBV5-8; j_call: TRBJ2-5; cdr3_aa: CASLTHLAGETQYF; cdr3_nt: TGTGCCAGCCTTACCCATCTAGCGGGGGAGACCCAGTACTTC
d_call: TRBD1; clone_size: .; v_call: TRBV7-6; j_call: TRBJ2-1; cdr3_aa: CASVDRTGDNEQFF; cdr3_nt: TGTGCCAGCGTCGACCGGACAGGGGACAATGAGCAGTTCTTC
d_call: TRBD1; clone_size: .; v_call: TRBV29-1; j_call: TRBJ2-5; cdr3_aa: CSGKTGGMETQYF; cdr3_nt: TGCAGCGGCAAAACAGGGGGCATGGAGACCCAGTACTTC